The 7 T cell receptor beta chains below come from one sample, sequenced in a study of monozygotic twins with inflammatory bowel disease. Reprocessing the 5' RACE reads, TCRdb reports a single entry for every CDR3 protein and omits DNA. This sample lists 400,000 to 500,000 distinct CDR3 sequences; its ten largest clones have less than 2.5%. The sequencing input was blood. All receptors come from a human donor with ulcerative colitis or Crohn's disease, or a healthy co-twin of an affected twin (not recorded which).

The V and J genes are TRBV25-1 and TRBJ2-7. Germline assignment: CDR1 MGHDK and CDR2 SYGVNS. CDR3 size: 13 residues. The CDR3 loop is CASSDSLYYEQYF.

The chain has TRBV20-1 and TRBJ1-5; lacking DNA, the TRBD1 call made by TCRdb goes unchecked. This CDR3 region has 15 residues. Germline V CDR1 and CDR2: DFQATT, SNEGSKA (reference sequence). This CDR3 is CSARVGTDSNQPQHF.

The CDR3 reads CSVEDRWEYTEAFF. The chain combines TRBV29-1 with TRBJ1-1. This CDR3 is 14 amino acids long. Germline CDR1 and CDR2: SQVTM and ANQGSEA. Using reference TRBV29-1 and TRBJ1-1 for the parts outside the CDR3, the full variable domain is SAVISQKPSRDICQRGTSLTIQCQVDSQVTMMFWYRQQPGQSLTLIATANQGSEATYESGFVIDKFPISRPNLTFSTLTVSNMSPEDSSIYLCSVEDRWEYTEAFFGQGTRLTVV.

Here the CDR3 reads CASSLVHGSTEAFF. The chain carries TRBV7-2 and TRBJ1-1. Germline V lookup: CDR1 SGHTA, CDR2 FQGNSA. This CDR3 is built from 14 residues.

The chain recombines TRBV5-6 with TRBJ2-5; TCRdb indicates TRBD1, and absent DNA this call remains unverified. The CDR3 has 14 amino acids. The germline V gene encodes CDR1 SGHDT and CDR2 YYEEEE. CDR3 amino acids: CASCGGGSQETQYF.

The V and J genes are TRBV30 and TRBJ2-7; checking the TCRdb D call of TRBD2 is not possible without DNA. Germline values: CDR1 GTSNPN, CDR2 SVGIG (reference sequence). This CDR3 comprises 14 residues. CDR3 protein: CAWSGAGGYYEQYF.

This chain links TRBV9 with TRBJ1-1; without DNA, the TCRdb call of TRBD1 cannot be checked. CDR3 length equals 12 residues. Germline loops: CDR1 SGDLS, CDR2 YYNGEE. This CDR3 reads CASSPAGREAFF. Full variable domain (remainder filled in from reference TRBV9 and TRBJ1-1): DSGVTQTPKHLITATGQRVTLRCSPRSGDLSVYWYQQSLDQGLQFLIQYYNGEERAKGNILERFSAQQFPDLHSELNLSSLELGDSALYFCASSPAGREAFFGQGTRLTVV.